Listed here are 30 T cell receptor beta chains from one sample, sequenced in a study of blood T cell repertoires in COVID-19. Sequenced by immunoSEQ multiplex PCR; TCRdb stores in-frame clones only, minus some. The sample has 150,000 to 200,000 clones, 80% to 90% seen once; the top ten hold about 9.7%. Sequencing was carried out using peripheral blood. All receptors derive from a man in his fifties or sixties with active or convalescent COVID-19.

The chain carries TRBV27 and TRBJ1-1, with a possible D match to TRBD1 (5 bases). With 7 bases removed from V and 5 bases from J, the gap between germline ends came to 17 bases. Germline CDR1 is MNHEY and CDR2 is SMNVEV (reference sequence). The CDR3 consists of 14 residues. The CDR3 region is CASISLGGNTEAFF. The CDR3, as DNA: TGTGCCAGCATCAGTCTGGGGGGTAATACTGAAGCTTTCTTT.

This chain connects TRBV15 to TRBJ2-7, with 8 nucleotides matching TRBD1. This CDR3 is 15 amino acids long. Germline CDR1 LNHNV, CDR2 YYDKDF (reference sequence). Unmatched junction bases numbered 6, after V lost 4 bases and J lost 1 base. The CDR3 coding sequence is TGTGCCACCAGCAATAGGACAGGGCGATCCTACGAGCAGTACTTC. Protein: CATSNRTGRSYEQYF.

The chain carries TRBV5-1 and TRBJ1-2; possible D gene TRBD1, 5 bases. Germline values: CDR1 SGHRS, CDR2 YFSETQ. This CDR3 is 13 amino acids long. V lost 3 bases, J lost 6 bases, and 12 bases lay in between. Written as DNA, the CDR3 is TGCGCCAGCAGCTCCCCGGGGGGAGATGGCTACACCTTC. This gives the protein CASSSPGGDGYTF.

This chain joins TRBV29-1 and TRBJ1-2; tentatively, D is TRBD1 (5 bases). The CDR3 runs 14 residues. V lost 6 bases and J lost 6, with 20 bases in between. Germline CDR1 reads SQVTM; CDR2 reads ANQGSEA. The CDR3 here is CSVRGGPKGDGYTF. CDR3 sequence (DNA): TGCAGCGTCCGGGGGGGTCCTAAAGGGGATGGCTACACCTTC.

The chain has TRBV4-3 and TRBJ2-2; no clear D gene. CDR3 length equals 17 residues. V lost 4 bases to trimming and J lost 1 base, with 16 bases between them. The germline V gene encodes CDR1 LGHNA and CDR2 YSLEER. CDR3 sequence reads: CASSPRFEVWNTGELFF. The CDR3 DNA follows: TGCGCCAGCAGCCCACGCTTTGAGGTTTGGAACACCGGGGAGCTGTTTTTT.

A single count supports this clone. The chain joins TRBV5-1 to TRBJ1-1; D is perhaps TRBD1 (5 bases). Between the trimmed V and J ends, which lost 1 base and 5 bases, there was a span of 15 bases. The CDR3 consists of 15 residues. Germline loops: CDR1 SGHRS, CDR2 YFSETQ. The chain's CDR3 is CASSLFARGETEAFF. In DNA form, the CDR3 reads TGCGCCAGCAGCTTGTTCGCGCGGGGGGAAACTGAAGCTTTCTTT.

Written as DNA, the CDR3 is TGTGCCAGCAGCCCCTCACCTAACGAGCAGTACTTC. Encoded protein: CASSPSPNEQYF. The chain joins TRBV3-1 (or the pseudogene TRBV3-2) to TRBJ2-7; D remains unclear. The germline V and J ends were trimmed by 4 bases and 5 bases, with 9 bases remaining between them. CDR3 length equals 12 residues. The germline CDR1 and CDR2 sequences are LGHDT and YNNKEL (reference sequence).

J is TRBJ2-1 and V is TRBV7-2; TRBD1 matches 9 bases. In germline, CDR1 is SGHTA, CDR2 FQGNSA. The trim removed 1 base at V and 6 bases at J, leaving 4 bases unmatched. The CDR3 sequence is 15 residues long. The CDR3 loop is CASSLVGDRVNEQFF. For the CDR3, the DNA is TGTGCCAGCAGCTTAGTTGGGGACAGGGTCAATGAGCAGTTCTTC.

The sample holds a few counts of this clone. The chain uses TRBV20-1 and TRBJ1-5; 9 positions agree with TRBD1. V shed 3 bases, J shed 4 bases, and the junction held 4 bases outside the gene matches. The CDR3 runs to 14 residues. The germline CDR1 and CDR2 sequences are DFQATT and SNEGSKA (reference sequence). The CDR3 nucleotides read TGCAGTGCTAGTAGGACAGGGGAGAATCAGCCCCAGCATTTT. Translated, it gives CSASRTGENQPQHF.

CDR3 amino acids: CASSSQGLAGAGSEQFF. In DNA form, the CDR3 reads TGTGCCAGCAGTTCGCAAGGACTAGCGGGGGCGGGTAGTGAGCAGTTCTTC. The chain has TRBV28 and TRBJ2-1; 13 bases agree with TRBD2. The germline gives CDR1 MDHEN, CDR2 SYDVKM. The length of the CDR3 is 17 residues. The ends lost 4 bases at V and 9 bases at J; junction bases unmatched: 12.

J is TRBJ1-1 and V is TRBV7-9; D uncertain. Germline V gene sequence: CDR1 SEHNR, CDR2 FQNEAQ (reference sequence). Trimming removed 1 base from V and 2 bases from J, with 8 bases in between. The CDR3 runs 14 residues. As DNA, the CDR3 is TGTGCCAGCAGCTTAGTTGCAGGCAACACTGAAGCTTTCTTT. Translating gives CASSLVAGNTEAFF.

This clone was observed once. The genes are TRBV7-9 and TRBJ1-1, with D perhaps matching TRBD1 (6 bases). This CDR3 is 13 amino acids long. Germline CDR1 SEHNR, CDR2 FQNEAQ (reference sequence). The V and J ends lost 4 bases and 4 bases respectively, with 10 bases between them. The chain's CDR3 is CASSSQGGTEAFF. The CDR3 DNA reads TGTGCCAGCAGCTCACAGGGTGGCACTGAAGCTTTCTTT.

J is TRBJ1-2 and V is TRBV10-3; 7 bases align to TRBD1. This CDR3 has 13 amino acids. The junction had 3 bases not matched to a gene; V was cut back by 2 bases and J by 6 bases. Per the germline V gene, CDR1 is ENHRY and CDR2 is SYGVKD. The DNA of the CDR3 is TGTGCCATCAGTGAGACAGGGGTGAATGGCTACACCTTC. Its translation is CAISETGVNGYTF.

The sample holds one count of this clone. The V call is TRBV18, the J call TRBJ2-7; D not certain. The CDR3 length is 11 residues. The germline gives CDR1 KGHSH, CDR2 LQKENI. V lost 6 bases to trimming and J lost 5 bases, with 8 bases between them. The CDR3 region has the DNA TGTGCCAGCTCCCAGCAGGACGAGCAGTACTTC. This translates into CASSQQDEQYF.

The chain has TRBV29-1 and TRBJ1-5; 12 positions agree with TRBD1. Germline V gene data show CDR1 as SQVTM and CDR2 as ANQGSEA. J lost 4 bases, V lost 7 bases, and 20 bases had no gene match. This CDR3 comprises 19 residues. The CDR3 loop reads CSAGGTGGNKKEGNQPQHF. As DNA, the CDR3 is TGCAGCGCCGGAGGGACAGGGGGCAACAAAAAGGAGGGGAATCAGCCCCAGCATTTT.

Written as DNA, the CDR3 is TGTGCCAGTAGACAGGGTGGGAATTCACCCCTCCACTTT. This sequence encodes CASRQGGNSPLHF. V usage is TRBV19 and J usage is TRBJ1-6; D possibly corresponds to TRBD1 (6 bases). The V gene lost 6 bases and the J gene lost 7 bases, with 10 bases spanning the gap. The CDR3 has 13 residues. The germline V gene encodes CDR1 LNHDA and CDR2 SQIVND (reference sequence).

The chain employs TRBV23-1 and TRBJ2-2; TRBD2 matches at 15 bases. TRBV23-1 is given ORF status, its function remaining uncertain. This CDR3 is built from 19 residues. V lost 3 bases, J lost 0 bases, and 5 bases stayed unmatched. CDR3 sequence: CASSHPGLAGGSNTGELFF. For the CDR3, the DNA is TGCGCCAGCAGTCACCCGGGACTAGCGGGGGGATCGAACACCGGGGAGCTGTTTTTT.

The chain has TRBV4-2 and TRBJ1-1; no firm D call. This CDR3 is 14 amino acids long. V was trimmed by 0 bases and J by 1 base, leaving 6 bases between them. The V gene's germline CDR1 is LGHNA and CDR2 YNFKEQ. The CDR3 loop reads CASSQEQWNTEAFF. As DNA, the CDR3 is TGTGCCAGCAGCCAAGAACAGTGGAACACTGAAGCTTTCTTT.

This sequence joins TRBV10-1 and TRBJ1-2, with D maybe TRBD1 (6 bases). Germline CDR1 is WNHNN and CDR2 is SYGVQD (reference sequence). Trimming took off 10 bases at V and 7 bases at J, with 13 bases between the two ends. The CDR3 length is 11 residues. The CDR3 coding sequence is TGCGCCAATAAGACAGGCTCTGGCTACACCTTC. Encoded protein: CANKTGSGYTF.

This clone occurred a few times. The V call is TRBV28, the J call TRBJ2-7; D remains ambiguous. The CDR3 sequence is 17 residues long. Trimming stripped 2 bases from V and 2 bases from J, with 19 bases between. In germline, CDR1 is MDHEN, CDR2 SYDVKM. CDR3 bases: TGTGCCAGCAGTTTAGAACCTCGTGAGGCCCAGACCTACGAGCAGTACTTC. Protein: CASSLEPREAQTYEQYF.

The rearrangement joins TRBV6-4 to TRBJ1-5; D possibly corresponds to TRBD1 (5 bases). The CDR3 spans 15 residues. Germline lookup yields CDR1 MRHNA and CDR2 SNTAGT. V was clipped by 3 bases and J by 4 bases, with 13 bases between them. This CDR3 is CASSEGQGSNQPQHF. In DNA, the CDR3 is TGTGCCAGCAGTGAGGGGCAGGGAAGTAATCAGCCCCAGCATTTT.

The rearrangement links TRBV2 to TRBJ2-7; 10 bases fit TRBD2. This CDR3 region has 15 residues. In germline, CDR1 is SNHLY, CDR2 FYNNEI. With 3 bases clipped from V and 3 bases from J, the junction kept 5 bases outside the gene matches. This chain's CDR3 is CASSERTSGVYEQYF. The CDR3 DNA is TGTGCCAGCAGTGAGAGGACTAGCGGAGTCTACGAGCAGTACTTC. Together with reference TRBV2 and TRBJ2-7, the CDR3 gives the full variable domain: EPEVTQTPSHQVTQMGQEVILRCVPISNHLYFYWYRQILGQKVEFLVSFYNNEISEKSEIFDDQFSVERPDGSNFTLKIRSTKLEDSAMYFCASSERTSGVYEQYFGPGTRLTVT.

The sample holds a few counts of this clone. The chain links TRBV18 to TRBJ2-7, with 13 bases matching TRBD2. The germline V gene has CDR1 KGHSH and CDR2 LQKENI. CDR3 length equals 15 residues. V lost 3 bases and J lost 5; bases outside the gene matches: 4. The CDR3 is CASSPTSGRDNEQYF. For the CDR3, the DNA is TGTGCCAGCTCACCCACTAGCGGGAGGGACAACGAGCAGTACTTC.

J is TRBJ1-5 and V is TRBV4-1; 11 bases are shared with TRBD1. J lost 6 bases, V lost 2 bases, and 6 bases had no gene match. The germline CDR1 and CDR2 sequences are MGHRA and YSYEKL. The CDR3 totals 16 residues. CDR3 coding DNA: TGCGCCAGCAGCCAACACCCGGGACAGGGGGGTCAGCCCCAGCATTTT. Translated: CASSQHPGQGGQPQHF.

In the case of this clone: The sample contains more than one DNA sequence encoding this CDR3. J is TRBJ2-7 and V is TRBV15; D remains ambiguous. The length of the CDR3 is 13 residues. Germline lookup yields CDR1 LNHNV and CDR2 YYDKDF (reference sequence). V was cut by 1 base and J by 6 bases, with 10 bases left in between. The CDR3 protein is CATSRAGMGEQYF. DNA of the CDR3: TGTGCCACCAGCAGAGCAGGTATGGGCGAGCAGTACTTC.

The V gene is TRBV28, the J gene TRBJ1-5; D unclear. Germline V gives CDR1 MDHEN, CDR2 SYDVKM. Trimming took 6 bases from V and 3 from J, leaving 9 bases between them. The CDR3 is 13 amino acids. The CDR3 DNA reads TGTGCCAGCAGAATCGTCCCCAATCAGCCCCAGCATTTT. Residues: CASRIVPNQPQHF.

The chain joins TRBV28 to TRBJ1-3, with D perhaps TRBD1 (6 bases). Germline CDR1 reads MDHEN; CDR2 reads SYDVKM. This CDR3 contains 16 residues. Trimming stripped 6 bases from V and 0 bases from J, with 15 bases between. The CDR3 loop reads CASSTYRAYSGNTIYF. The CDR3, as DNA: TGTGCCAGCAGCACTTACAGGGCCTACTCTGGAAACACCATATATTTT.

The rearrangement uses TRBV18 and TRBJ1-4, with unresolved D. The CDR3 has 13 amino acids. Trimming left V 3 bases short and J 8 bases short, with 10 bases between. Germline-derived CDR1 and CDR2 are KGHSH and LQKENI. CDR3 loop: CASSPVGEEKLFF. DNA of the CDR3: TGTGCCAGCTCACCGGTCGGGGAAGAAAAACTGTTTTTT.

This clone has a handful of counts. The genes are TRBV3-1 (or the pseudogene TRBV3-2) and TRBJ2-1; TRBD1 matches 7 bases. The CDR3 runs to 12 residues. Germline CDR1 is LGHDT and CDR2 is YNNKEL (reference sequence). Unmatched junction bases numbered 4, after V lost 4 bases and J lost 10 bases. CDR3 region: CASSPKGQEQFF. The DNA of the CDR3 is TGTGCCAGCAGCCCTAAGGGACAGGAGCAGTTCTTC.

The CDR3 sequence is CASKDGRASGETQYF. Here the CDR3 DNA reads TGCGCCAGCAAGGACGGGAGGGCATCTGGGGAGACCCAGTACTTC. The chain uses TRBV5-1 and TRBJ2-5; 8 nucleotides match TRBD2. The CDR3 extends over 15 amino acids. CDR1 is SGHRS, CDR2 YFSETQ, per germline. V shed 6 bases and J 5 bases; nucleotides not matched to a gene: 12.